This record looks at one TCR beta chain sequence and its context. Antigen specificity is unknown. Trimming took off 5 bases at V and 1 base at J, with 8 bases between the two ends. Per germline, CDR1 SGHTA and CDR2 FQGTGA. CDR3 length: 13 residues. In blood CD8+ and CD4+ T cells, TCR beta underwent sequencing. The multiple sclerosis controls, all treatment-naive patients, had relapsing-remitting disease that was stable or active. These data come from a study of CD8 T cells in Susac syndrome. Findings of the study overall: The TCR sequencing and HLA analysis in the study involved a relatively small number of individuals, as the study acknowledged.

Random-hexamer reverse transcription was applied to about 0.5 to 1 ug RNA. TCRdb fed the immunoSEQ multiplex PCR reads into MiXCR, producing one record per CDR3 protein. The sample lists 73,000 or so distinct CDR3 sequences, approximately 95% occurring once. The chain joins TRBV7-3 to TRBJ1-1, with D unclear. The sequencing sample was made of CD8+ T cells from PBMCs. The clonotype originates from a human donor with multiple sclerosis. CDR3 bases: TGTGCCAGCAGCCTTACGTCGAACACTGAAGCTTTCTTT. Protein product: CASSLTSNTEAFF.